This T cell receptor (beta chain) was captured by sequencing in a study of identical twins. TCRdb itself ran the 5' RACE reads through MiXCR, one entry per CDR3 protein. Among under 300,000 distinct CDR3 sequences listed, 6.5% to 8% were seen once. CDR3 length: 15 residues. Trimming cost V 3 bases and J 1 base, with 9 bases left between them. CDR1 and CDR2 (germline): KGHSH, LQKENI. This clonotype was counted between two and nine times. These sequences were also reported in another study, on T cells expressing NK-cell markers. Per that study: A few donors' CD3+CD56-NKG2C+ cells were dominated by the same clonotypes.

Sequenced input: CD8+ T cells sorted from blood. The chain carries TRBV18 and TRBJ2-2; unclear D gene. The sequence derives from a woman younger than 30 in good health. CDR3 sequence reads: CASSPVDLNTGELFF. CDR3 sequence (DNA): TGTGCCAGCTCACCGGTGGACCTGAACACCGGGGAGCTGTTTTTT. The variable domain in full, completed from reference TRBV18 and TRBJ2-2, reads NAGVMQNPRHLVRRRGQEARLRCSPMKGHSHVYWYRQLPEEGLKFMVYLQKENIIDESGMPKERFSAEFPKEGPSILRIQQVVRGDSAAYFCASSPVDLNTGELFFGEGSRLTVL.